The rows below give T cell receptor beta chains drawn from one sample of a study of cytomegalovirus exposure and HLA in healthy donors. Sequencing was performed with immunoSEQ multiplex PCR; in TCRdb, only in-frame clones are kept and a portion is missing. The sample contains about 140,000 clones, roughly three quarters of which appear only once. The sample was PBMCs. These receptors came from a male donor in good health and CMV-seronegative. The CDR3 runs from the conserved cysteine through the conserved F or W. The order of the fields is CDR3 DNA, CDR3 protein, J gene, D gene, V gene, clone size. D genes are given only for firm matches. Where a row states a size, it is once, few, many or the class of an expanded clone; other rows omit it.

CDR3nt: TGTGCCAGCAGGGCGACAGGGGGTCACGAGCAGTACTTC
CDR3aa: CASRATGGHEQYF
j_gene: TRBJ2-7
d_gene: TRBD1
v_gene: TRBV6-1
abundance: .

CDR3nt: TGTGCCAGCAGCCAAGGGACAGGGCGGGAGCAGTACTTC
CDR3aa: CASSQGTGREQYF
j_gene: TRBJ2-7
d_gene: TRBD1
v_gene: TRBV4-2
abundance: .

CDR3nt: TGTGCCAGCAGTGAACAGTTGACTGAAGCTTTCTTT
CDR3aa: CASSEQLTEAFF
j_gene: TRBJ1-1
d_gene: .
v_gene: TRBV2
abundance: .

CDR3nt: TGCGCCAGCAGCCAGGAAACAGGGTTCTATGGCTACACCTTC
CDR3aa: CASSQETGFYGYTF
j_gene: TRBJ1-2
d_gene: .
v_gene: TRBV4-1
abundance: .

CDR3nt: TGTGCCAGCAGCCAAGTTGGTCCACTGCTAAATTCACCCCTCCACTTT
CDR3aa: CASSQVGPLLNSPLHF
j_gene: TRBJ1-6
d_gene: .
v_gene: TRBV14
abundance: .

CDR3nt: TGTGCCAGTACCTCGGGGGGGGAGACCCAGTACTTC
CDR3aa: CASTSGGETQYF
j_gene: TRBJ2-5
d_gene: TRBD2
v_gene: TRBV19
abundance: .

CDR3nt: TGCAGCGTTGAAGATTATAGAAACAATGAGCAGTTCTTC
CDR3aa: CSVEDYRNNEQFF
j_gene: TRBJ2-1
d_gene: .
v_gene: TRBV29-1
abundance: .

CDR3nt: TGTGCCTGGAGTTTACCTAGGGGCCGTGGAGAGACCCAGTACTTC
CDR3aa: CAWSLPRGRGETQYF
j_gene: TRBJ2-5
d_gene: .
v_gene: TRBV30
abundance: .

CDR3nt: TGTGCCAGCAGTTGGGCCCCCGGACAGGGAAGCAGATACGAGCAGTACTTC
CDR3aa: CASSWAPGQGSRYEQYF
j_gene: TRBJ2-7
d_gene: TRBD1
v_gene: TRBV28
abundance: .

CDR3nt: TGTGCCAGCAGCCACACTAGCGGGGGGGCCTATGAGCAGTTCTTC
CDR3aa: CASSHTSGGAYEQFF
j_gene: TRBJ2-1
d_gene: TRBD2
v_gene: TRBV7-2
abundance: .

CDR3nt: TGTGCCAGCAGCAAGGGGCCTCTGAATTCACCCCTCCACTTT
CDR3aa: CASSKGPLNSPLHF
j_gene: TRBJ1-6
d_gene: .
v_gene: TRBV7-6
abundance: few

CDR3nt: TGCAGTCACAGCCAAGAGACCCAGTACTTC
CDR3aa: CSHSQETQYF
j_gene: TRBJ2-5
d_gene: .
v_gene: TRBV20-1
abundance: .

CDR3nt: TGTGCCAGCAGCCCGAGGGGGAACAGGGGCAACTATGGCTACACCTTC
CDR3aa: CASSPRGNRGNYGYTF
j_gene: TRBJ1-2
d_gene: TRBD1
v_gene: TRBV9
abundance: .

CDR3nt: TGTGCCAGCAGTACGACAGATTTGAACACTGAAGCTTTCTTT
CDR3aa: CASSTTDLNTEAFF
j_gene: TRBJ1-1
d_gene: .
v_gene: TRBV27
abundance: .

CDR3nt: TGTGCCAGCAGTGATTTCTCGGTTGGAGTCACAGATACGCAGTATTTT
CDR3aa: CASSDFSVGVTDTQYF
j_gene: TRBJ2-3
d_gene: .
v_gene: TRBV2
abundance: few

CDR3nt: TGTGCCAGCAGCTTACTAACAGGGATGGGAGCTTTCTTT
CDR3aa: CASSLLTGMGAFF
j_gene: TRBJ1-1
d_gene: .
v_gene: TRBV11-2
abundance: .

CDR3nt: TGTGCCTGGAGTAGCCTAGCGGGGGGGCCATCCTCTAGAGAGACCCAGTACTTC
CDR3aa: CAWSSLAGGPSSRETQYF
j_gene: TRBJ2-5
d_gene: TRBD2
v_gene: TRBV30
abundance: .

CDR3nt: TGCGCCAGCAGCCGGATTGGACAGGCAGGAATCAATGAGCAGTTCTTC
CDR3aa: CASSRIGQAGINEQFF
j_gene: TRBJ2-1
d_gene: TRBD1
v_gene: TRBV5-1
abundance: .

CDR3nt: TGTGCTAGTGGCCTAGGACAGGGGGCGGTGACCGGGGAGCTGTTTTTT
CDR3aa: CASGLGQGAVTGELFF
j_gene: TRBJ2-2
d_gene: TRBD1
v_gene: TRBV12-5
abundance: .

CDR3nt: TGTGCCAGCACTCGGAGCTCTGGAAACACCATATATTTT
CDR3aa: CASTRSSGNTIYF
j_gene: TRBJ1-3
d_gene: .
v_gene: TRBV6-5
abundance: .

CDR3nt: TGTGCCAGTAGTACCATCCTACAGGGGGCCTACGAGCAGTACTTC
CDR3aa: CASSTILQGAYEQYF
j_gene: TRBJ2-7
d_gene: TRBD1
v_gene: TRBV19
abundance: .

CDR3nt: TGCGCCAGCAGCCAAGACCCGGTTCCTTCCGGAAACACCATATATTTT
CDR3aa: CASSQDPVPSGNTIYF
j_gene: TRBJ1-3
d_gene: .
v_gene: TRBV4-1
abundance: .

CDR3nt: TGTGCCAGCATGGGTGGCGCCGGGGAGCATGAGCAGTTCTTC
CDR3aa: CASMGGAGEHEQFF
j_gene: TRBJ2-1
d_gene: .
v_gene: TRBV7-2
abundance: once

CDR3nt: TGTGCTTCCAAGGCACAGGGCCCTGGAGAGCAGTACTTC
CDR3aa: CASKAQGPGEQYF
j_gene: TRBJ2-7
d_gene: .
v_gene: TRBV10-3
abundance: .

CDR3nt: TGCGCCAGCACGAACTTCGGGACAGACACTGAAGCTTTCTTT
CDR3aa: CASTNFGTDTEAFF
j_gene: TRBJ1-1
d_gene: TRBD1
v_gene: TRBV5-1
abundance: .

CDR3nt: TGTGCCAGCACCCGGGACAGACTCTATGAAAAACTGTTTTTT
CDR3aa: CASTRDRLYEKLFF
j_gene: TRBJ1-4
d_gene: TRBD1
v_gene: TRBV6-5
abundance: few

CDR3nt: TGTGCCAGCAGTTCCCTAGCGGGGGGGTTCACAGATACGCAGTATTTT
CDR3aa: CASSSLAGGFTDTQYF
j_gene: TRBJ2-3
d_gene: TRBD2
v_gene: TRBV27
abundance: .

CDR3nt: TGTGCCAGCAGCTTAGTAATTCAGGGCAAGAATTCACCCCTCCACTTT
CDR3aa: CASSLVIQGKNSPLHF
j_gene: TRBJ1-6
d_gene: .
v_gene: TRBV7-2
abundance: .

CDR3nt: TGCGCCAGCAGCCGTTTGCAGGGCCCGGGGCCCCAGCATTTT
CDR3aa: CASSRLQGPGPQHF
j_gene: TRBJ1-5
d_gene: .
v_gene: TRBV4-1
abundance: .

CDR3nt: TGCGCCAGCAGCTTGCCCCAAACAGGGGGCACTGAAGCTTTCTTT
CDR3aa: CASSLPQTGGTEAFF
j_gene: TRBJ1-1
d_gene: TRBD1
v_gene: TRBV5-1
abundance: .

CDR3nt: TGTGCCAGCAGGGAGGGGGCACTTTACAATGAGCAGTTCTTC
CDR3aa: CASREGALYNEQFF
j_gene: TRBJ2-1
d_gene: .
v_gene: TRBV6-6
abundance: .

CDR3nt: TGTGCCAGCAGCTTAGGACAATTCCCGACCTACGAGCAGTACTTC
CDR3aa: CASSLGQFPTYEQYF
j_gene: TRBJ2-7
d_gene: .
v_gene: TRBV7-6
abundance: .

CDR3nt: TGTGCCAGCAGTTCTCTGACAGGGGGCTACGAGCAGTACTTC
CDR3aa: CASSSLTGGYEQYF
j_gene: TRBJ2-7
d_gene: TRBD1
v_gene: TRBV28
abundance: .

CDR3nt: TGTGCCAGCAGCTGGGGGGGGACCTCTAACTATGGCTACACCTTC
CDR3aa: CASSWGGTSNYGYTF
j_gene: TRBJ1-2
d_gene: .
v_gene: TRBV5-4
abundance: .

CDR3nt: TGCGCCAGCAGCCAAGATTCGGGACAGGGGAACGAGCAGTACTTC
CDR3aa: CASSQDSGQGNEQYF
j_gene: TRBJ2-7
d_gene: TRBD1
v_gene: TRBV4-3
abundance: .

CDR3nt: TGCGCCAGCAGTTTTGGAGCTACACCGACGGGAGAGCAGTACTTC
CDR3aa: CASSFGATPTGEQYF
j_gene: TRBJ2-7
d_gene: .
v_gene: TRBV5-1
abundance: .

CDR3nt: TGTGCCAGCAGTCCTGCGGGCAGTCCTCTCACAGATACGCAGTATTTT
CDR3aa: CASSPAGSPLTDTQYF
j_gene: TRBJ2-3
d_gene: .
v_gene: TRBV28
abundance: .

CDR3nt: TGCGCCAGCAGCCGCGGGGGGGTCTTACTAGGTAGGGCTTTCTTT
CDR3aa: CASSRGGVLLGRAFF
j_gene: TRBJ1-1
d_gene: .
v_gene: TRBV5-1
abundance: .

CDR3nt: TGCAGCGTTGAGGGCGAAAAACTGTTTTTT
CDR3aa: CSVEGEKLFF
j_gene: TRBJ1-4
d_gene: .
v_gene: TRBV29-1
abundance: .

CDR3nt: TGTGCCAGCAAGACAGGGGCGGTGGAGACCCAGTACTTC
CDR3aa: CASKTGAVETQYF
j_gene: TRBJ2-5
d_gene: TRBD1
v_gene: TRBV28
abundance: .

CDR3nt: TGTGCTAGCAGCTGGGGGACAGGGGAGTTGGAGACCCAGTACTTC
CDR3aa: CASSWGTGELETQYF
j_gene: TRBJ2-5
d_gene: TRBD1
v_gene: TRBV7-7
abundance: .

CDR3nt: TGTGCCAGCAGTGGACAGTATTTGCTACATAACTATGGCTACACCTTC
CDR3aa: CASSGQYLLHNYGYTF
j_gene: TRBJ1-2
d_gene: .
v_gene: TRBV2
abundance: .

CDR3nt: TGCGCCAGCAGCTCGGGCTTGGGGCCGGACACCATATATTTT
CDR3aa: CASSSGLGPDTIYF
j_gene: TRBJ1-3
d_gene: .
v_gene: TRBV5-1
abundance: .

CDR3nt: TGTGCCAGTAGATCCATCTATGGCTACACCTTC
CDR3aa: CASRSIYGYTF
j_gene: TRBJ1-2
d_gene: .
v_gene: TRBV19
abundance: once

CDR3nt: TGCGCCAGCAGCTTGGGGGACAGGGTCAACACTGAAGCTTTCTTT
CDR3aa: CASSLGDRVNTEAFF
j_gene: TRBJ1-1
d_gene: TRBD1
v_gene: TRBV5-1
abundance: .

CDR3nt: TGCGCCAGCAGCCAAGAAAGACAGGGCTACGAGCAGTACTTC
CDR3aa: CASSQERQGYEQYF
j_gene: TRBJ2-7
d_gene: TRBD1
v_gene: TRBV4-3
abundance: .

CDR3nt: TGCGCCAGCAGCCAAGGGGGACTAGCGGGACACTACGAGCAGTACTTC
CDR3aa: CASSQGGLAGHYEQYF
j_gene: TRBJ2-7
d_gene: TRBD2
v_gene: TRBV4-1
abundance: .

CDR3nt: TGTGCCAGCAGTTTATCGTCGGGGGACGTCCCCTACGAGCAGTACTTC
CDR3aa: CASSLSSGDVPYEQYF
j_gene: TRBJ2-7
d_gene: .
v_gene: TRBV27
abundance: .

CDR3nt: TGTGCCAGCAGCGTAGGTGGGGGGGCCAGCGAGCAGTACTTC
CDR3aa: CASSVGGGASEQYF
j_gene: TRBJ2-7
d_gene: .
v_gene: TRBV9
abundance: .

CDR3nt: TGTGCCAGCAGCGAGGCCTACGAGCAGTACTTC
CDR3aa: CASSEAYEQYF
j_gene: TRBJ2-7
d_gene: .
v_gene: TRBV7-9
abundance: .

CDR3nt: TGTGCCAGCAGCTTGACAGGGGGTCTGACCTACGAGCAGTACTTC
CDR3aa: CASSLTGGLTYEQYF
j_gene: TRBJ2-7
d_gene: TRBD1
v_gene: TRBV7-9
abundance: .

CDR3nt: TGCAGCGTTGAGATCGGGACTAGTTTGACTAGTGGTCTAGGTTCCGGGGAGCTGTTTTTT
CDR3aa: CSVEIGTSLTSGLGSGELFF
j_gene: TRBJ2-2
d_gene: TRBD2
v_gene: TRBV29-1
abundance: .

CDR3nt: TGTGCCAGCAGCGTAGCCCCAGGGGAGACCCAGTACTTC
CDR3aa: CASSVAPGETQYF
j_gene: TRBJ2-5
d_gene: .
v_gene: TRBV9
abundance: few

CDR3nt: TGTGCCAGCAGCTTAGCGAGTCTCACTGAAGCTTTCTTT
CDR3aa: CASSLASLTEAFF
j_gene: TRBJ1-1
d_gene: .
v_gene: TRBV13
abundance: .

CDR3nt: TGTGCCAGCAGTCGGGACTTTGAATCCTACGAGCAGTACTTC
CDR3aa: CASSRDFESYEQYF
j_gene: TRBJ2-7
d_gene: .
v_gene: TRBV6-1
abundance: .